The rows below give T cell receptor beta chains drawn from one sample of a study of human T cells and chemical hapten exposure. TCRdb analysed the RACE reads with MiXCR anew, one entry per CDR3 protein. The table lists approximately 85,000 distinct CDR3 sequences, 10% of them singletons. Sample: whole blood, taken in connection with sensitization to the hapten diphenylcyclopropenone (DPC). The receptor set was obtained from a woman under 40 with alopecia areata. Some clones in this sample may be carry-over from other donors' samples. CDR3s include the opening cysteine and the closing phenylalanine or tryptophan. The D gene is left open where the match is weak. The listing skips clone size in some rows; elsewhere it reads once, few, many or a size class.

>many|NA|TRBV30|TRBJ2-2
TGTGCCTGGAGTCAGGGTTACGGGGAGCTGTTTTTT
CAWSQGYGELFF
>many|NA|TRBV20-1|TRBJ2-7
TGCAGTGCTTTTGCGAGCACAGGGACCGAGCAGTACTTC
CSAFASTGTEQYF
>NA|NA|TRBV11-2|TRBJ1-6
TGTGCCAGCAGCTTAGGAGGGGAGAATTCACCCCTCCACTTT
CASSLGGENSPLHF
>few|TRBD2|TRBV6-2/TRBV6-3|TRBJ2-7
TGTGCCAGCAGTGGCCGGGGGGCCTACGAGCAGTACTTC
CASSGRGAYEQYF
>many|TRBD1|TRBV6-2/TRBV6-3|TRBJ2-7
TGTGCCAGCAGTTCGGGACAGGGATTTCGTGGGAGCTCCTACGAGCAGTACTTC
CASSSGQGFRGSSYEQYF
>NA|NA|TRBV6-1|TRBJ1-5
TGTGCCAGCAGTTCAGACAGAAGTAATCAGCCCCAGCATTTT
CASSSDRSNQPQHF
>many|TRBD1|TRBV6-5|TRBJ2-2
TGTGCCAGCAGTCGCCGGACAGGGCACACCGGGGAGCTGTTTTTT
CASSRRTGHTGELFF
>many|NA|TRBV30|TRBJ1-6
TGTGCCTGGAGTTCCGGGACACTAAATTCACCCCTCCACTTT
CAWSSGTLNSPLHF
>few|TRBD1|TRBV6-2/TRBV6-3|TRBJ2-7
TGTGCCACACGCACCGGACAGGGACGGCAAGAGCAGTACTTC
CATRTGQGRQEQYF
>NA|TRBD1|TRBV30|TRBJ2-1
TGTGCCTGGGACCCGGGACAGGGGAGGAATGAGCAGTTCTTC
CAWDPGQGRNEQFF
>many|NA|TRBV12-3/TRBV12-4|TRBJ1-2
TGTGCCAGCAGTTCTACTGAGGGATATGGCTACACCTTC
CASSSTEGYGYTF
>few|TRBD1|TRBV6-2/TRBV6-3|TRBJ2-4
TGTGCCAGCAGTTACGACAGGGGGATTGGGAACATTCAGTACTTC
CASSYDRGIGNIQYF
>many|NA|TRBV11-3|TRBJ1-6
TGTGCCAGCAGCCCCGGGGGCGTTGGCCATTCACCCCTCCACTTT
CASSPGGVGHSPLHF
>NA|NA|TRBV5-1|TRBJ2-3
TGCGCCAGCAGCTTGGCCAGGGGCACAGATACGCAGTATTTT
CASSLARGTDTQYF
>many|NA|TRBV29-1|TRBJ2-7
TGCAGCGTCCCAGTCGGGGGTACCTCCTACGAGCAGTACTTC
CSVPVGGTSYEQYF
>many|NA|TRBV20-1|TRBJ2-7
TGCAGTGCTAGTGAGGATTACGAGCAGTACTTC
CSASEDYEQYF
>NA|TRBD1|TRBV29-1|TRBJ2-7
TGCAGCGTTTCCGGGACAGGGCTACACGAGCAGTACTTC
CSVSGTGLHEQYF
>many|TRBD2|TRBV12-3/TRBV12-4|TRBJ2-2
TGTGCCAGCACCCCCTGGGGACTAGCGGGCACCGGGGAGCTGTTTTTT
CASTPWGLAGTGELFF
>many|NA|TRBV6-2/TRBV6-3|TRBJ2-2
TGTGCCAGTCTACGGGCGGGGGCCCCGAACACCGGGGAGCTGTTTTTT
CASLRAGAPNTGELFF
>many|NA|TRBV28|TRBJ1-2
TGTGCCAGCAGCTCGCCCGGAAAGGGCTATGGCTACACCTTC
CASSSPGKGYGYTF
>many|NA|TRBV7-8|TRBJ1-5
TGTGCCAGCAGCCCCGGCGGCTATAGCAATCAGCCCCAGCATTTT
CASSPGGYSNQPQHF
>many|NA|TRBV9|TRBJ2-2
TGTGCCAGCAGCGTACAGGCTGCCTGGAACACCGGGGAGCTGTTTTTT
CASSVQAAWNTGELFF
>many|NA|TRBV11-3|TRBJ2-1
TGTGCCAGCAGCTTAGATTTGAGGAGGGAGCAGTTCTTC
CASSLDLRREQFF
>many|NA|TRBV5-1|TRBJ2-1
TGCGCCAGCAGCCCGATCAGCTCCTACAATGAGCAGTTCTTC
CASSPISSYNEQFF
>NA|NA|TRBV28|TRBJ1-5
TGTGCCAGCAGTTTTCGGTCGGGTGTTTTCAATCAGCCCCAGCATTTT
CASSFRSGVFNQPQHF
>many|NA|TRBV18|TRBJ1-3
TGTGCCAGCTCACCAGACCAGGGTCGCTCTGGAAACACCATATATTTT
CASSPDQGRSGNTIYF
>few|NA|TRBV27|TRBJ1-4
TGTGCCAGCAGTCCCCGGGGCAGGGGTGGAGAAAAACTGTTTTTT
CASSPRGRGGEKLFF
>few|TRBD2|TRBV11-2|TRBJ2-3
TGTGCCAGCAGCTTAGATGGCGGGAGGACAGATACGCAGTATTTT
CASSLDGGRTDTQYF
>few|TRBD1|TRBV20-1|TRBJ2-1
TGCAGTGCTAGGACAGGGGCGTCTCCAGAGCAGTTCTTC
CSARTGASPEQFF
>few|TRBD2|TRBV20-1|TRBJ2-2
TGCAGTGCTAGAGATACGGGGGGATACACCGGGGAGCTGTTTTTT
CSARDTGGYTGELFF
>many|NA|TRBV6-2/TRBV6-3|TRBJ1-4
TGTGCCAGCCAAACGGGAAGGGAACCCGTAAAACTGTTTTTT
CASQTGREPVKLFF
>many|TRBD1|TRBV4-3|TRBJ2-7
TGCGCCAGCAGCCCGGACCACAGGGGGACCTACGAGCAGTACTTC
CASSPDHRGTYEQYF
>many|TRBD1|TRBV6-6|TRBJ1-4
TGTGCCAGCAGCCGACGACAGGGAGACACAACTAATGAAAAACTGTTTTTT
CASSRRQGDTTNEKLFF
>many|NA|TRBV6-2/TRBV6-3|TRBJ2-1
TGTGCCAGCCTTCGAAGGAACAATGAGCAGTTCTTC
CASLRRNNEQFF
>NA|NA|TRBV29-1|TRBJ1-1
TGCAGCGTCGAGGGGGTCACTGAAGCTTTCTTT
CSVEGVTEAFF
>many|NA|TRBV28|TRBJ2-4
TGTGCCAGCAGTCCCCCCCCGGTCAACATTCAGTACTTC
CASSPPPVNIQYF
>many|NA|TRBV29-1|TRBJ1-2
TGCAGCGTCGAAGAAAACTATGGCTACACCTTC
CSVEENYGYTF
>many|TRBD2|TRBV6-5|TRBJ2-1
TGTGCCAGCAGTCCAGGACATAGCGGGAGCTCTGAGCAGTTCTTC
CASSPGHSGSSEQFF
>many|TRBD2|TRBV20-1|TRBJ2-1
TGCAGTGCTAGGTCCGCTAGCGGGGGCTCCTACAATGAGCAGTTCTTC
CSARSASGGSYNEQFF
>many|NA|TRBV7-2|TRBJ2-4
TGTGCCAGCAGCTCCCTGGGGTTCTCCGACCTAATTAAAAACATTCAGTACTTC
CASSSLGFSDLIKNIQYF
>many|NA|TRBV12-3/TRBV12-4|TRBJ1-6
TGTGCCAGCAGTTTGGGGGTTGGCAATTCACCCCTCCACTTT
CASSLGVGNSPLHF